The clone carrying this T cell receptor beta chain occurred a few times. Its antigen is unidentified. The sample is drawn from a study of T cells after yellow fever vaccination. Overall study context: Researchers used SMART-Seq v4 Ultra Low Input to prepare fractions that had low cell numbers.

The study, taken as a whole, reports: CD4 and CD8 compartments shared a small share of clonotypes. Within FACS-sorted repertoires, abundant clonotypes contaminating from the bulk population could be present. Weaker overall, the secondary response nonetheless peaked faster (day 5 versus 15).

V was cut by 11 bases and J by 4 bases, with 20 bases left in between. The CDR3 contains 14 residues. Germline V CDR1 and CDR2: MNHEY, SVGEGT. TCRdb used MiXCR to reprocess the 5' RACE reads, holding one entry per CDR3 protein. The sample holds hundreds of thousands of distinct CDR3 sequences; approximately 13% are singletons and the top ten take around 15%. This specimen consisted of PBMCs, obtained on the day of the yellow fever booster vaccination. The sequence derives from a man between 25 and 39 years old who received the YFV17D yellow fever vaccine. The chain has TRBV6-2 or TRBV6-3 and TRBJ2-5; a possible D gene is TRBD2 (5 bases). CDR3 coding DNA: TGTGCCGCCCGTTCGGGGAGAGGACCAGAGACCCAGTACTTC. It specifies CAARSGRGPETQYF.